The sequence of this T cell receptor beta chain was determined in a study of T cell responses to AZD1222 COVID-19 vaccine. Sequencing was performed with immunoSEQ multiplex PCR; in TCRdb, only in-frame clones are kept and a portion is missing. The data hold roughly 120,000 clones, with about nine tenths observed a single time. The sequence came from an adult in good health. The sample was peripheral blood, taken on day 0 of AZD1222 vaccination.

CDR3 in DNA: TGTGCCAGCAGTCAGGGGGCGCGGGACTATGGCTACACCTTC. This translates into CASSQGARDYGYTF. The rearrangement uses TRBV27 and TRBJ1-2; the match to TRBD1 covers 8 bases. The germline V gene encodes CDR1 MNHEY and CDR2 SMNVEV (reference sequence). There are 14 residues in the CDR3. Trimming took 5 bases from V and 3 from J; bases not matched to a gene: 5.